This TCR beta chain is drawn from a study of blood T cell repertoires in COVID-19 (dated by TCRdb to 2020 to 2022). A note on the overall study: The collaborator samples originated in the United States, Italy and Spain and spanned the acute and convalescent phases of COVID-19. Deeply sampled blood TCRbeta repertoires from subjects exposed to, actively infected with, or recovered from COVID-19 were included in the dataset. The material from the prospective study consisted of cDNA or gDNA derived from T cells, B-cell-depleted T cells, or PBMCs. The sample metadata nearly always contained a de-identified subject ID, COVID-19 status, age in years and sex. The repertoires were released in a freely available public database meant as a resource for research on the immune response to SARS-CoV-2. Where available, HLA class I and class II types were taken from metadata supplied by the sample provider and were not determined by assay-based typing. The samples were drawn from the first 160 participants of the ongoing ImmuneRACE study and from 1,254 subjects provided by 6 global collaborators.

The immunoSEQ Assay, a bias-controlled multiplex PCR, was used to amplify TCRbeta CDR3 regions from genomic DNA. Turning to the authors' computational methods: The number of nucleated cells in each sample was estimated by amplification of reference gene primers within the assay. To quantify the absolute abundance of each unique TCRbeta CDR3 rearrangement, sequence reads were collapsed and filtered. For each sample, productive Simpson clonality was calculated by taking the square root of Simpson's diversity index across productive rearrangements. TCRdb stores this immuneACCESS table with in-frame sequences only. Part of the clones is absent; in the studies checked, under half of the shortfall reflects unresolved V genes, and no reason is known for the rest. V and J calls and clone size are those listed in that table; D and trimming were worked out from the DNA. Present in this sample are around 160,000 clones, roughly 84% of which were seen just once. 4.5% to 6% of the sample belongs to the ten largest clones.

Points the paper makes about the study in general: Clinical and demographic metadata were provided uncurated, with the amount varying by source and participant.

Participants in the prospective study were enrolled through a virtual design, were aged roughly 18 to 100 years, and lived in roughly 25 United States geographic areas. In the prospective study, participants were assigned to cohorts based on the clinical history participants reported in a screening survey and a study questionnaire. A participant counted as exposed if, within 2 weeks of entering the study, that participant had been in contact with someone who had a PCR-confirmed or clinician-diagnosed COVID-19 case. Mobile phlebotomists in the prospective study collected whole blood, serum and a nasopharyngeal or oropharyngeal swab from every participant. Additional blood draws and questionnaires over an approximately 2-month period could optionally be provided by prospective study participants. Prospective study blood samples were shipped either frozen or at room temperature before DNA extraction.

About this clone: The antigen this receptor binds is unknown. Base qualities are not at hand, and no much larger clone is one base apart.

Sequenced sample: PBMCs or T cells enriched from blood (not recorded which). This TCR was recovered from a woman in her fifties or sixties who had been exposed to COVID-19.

The bases are TGTGCCAGCAACAGTAACTGGGGAGGTCAGCCCCAGCATTTT. Translated, it reads CASNSNWGGQPQHF. This chain is built from TRBV2 and TRBJ1-5; no D gene call is confident. The CDR3 has 14 amino acids, counting the end cysteine and phenylalanine. Just CDR3 DNA is preserved here, 42 bases in frame from base 1. The germline V gene gives CDR1 as SNHLY and CDR2 as FYNNEI. At the junction V is shortened by 7 bases and J by 6 bases, with 16 bases in between.